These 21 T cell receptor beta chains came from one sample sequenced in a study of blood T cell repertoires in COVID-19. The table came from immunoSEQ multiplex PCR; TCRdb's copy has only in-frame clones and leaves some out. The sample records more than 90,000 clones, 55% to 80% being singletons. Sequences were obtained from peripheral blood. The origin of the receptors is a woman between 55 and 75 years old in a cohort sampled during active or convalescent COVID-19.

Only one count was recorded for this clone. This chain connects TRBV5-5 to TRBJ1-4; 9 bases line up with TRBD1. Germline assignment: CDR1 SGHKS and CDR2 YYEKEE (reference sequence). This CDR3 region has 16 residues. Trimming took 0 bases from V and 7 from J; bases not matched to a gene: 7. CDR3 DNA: TGTGCCAGCAGCTTGGCGGGGACAGGGATTATTGAAAAACTGTTTTTT. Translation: CASSLAGTGIIEKLFF.

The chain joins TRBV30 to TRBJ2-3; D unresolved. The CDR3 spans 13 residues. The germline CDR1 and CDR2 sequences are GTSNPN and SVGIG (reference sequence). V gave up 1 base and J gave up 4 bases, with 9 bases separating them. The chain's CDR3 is CAWSETSADTQYF. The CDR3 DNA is TGTGCCTGGAGTGAGACATCCGCAGATACGCAGTATTTT.

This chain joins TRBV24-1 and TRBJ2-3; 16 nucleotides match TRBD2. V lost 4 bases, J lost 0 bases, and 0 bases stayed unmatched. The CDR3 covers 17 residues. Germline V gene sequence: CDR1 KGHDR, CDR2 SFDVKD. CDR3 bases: TGTGCCACCAGTGAGGGACTAGCGGGGGGGAGCACAGATACGCAGTATTTT. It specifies CATSEGLAGGSTDTQYF.

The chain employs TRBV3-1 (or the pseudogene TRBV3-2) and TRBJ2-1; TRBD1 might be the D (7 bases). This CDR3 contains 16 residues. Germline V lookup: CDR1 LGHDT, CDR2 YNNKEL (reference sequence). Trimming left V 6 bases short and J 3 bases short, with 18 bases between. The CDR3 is CASRLTTGTFYNEQFF. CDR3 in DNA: TGTGCCAGCAGACTTACGACAGGGACTTTCTACAATGAGCAGTTCTTC.

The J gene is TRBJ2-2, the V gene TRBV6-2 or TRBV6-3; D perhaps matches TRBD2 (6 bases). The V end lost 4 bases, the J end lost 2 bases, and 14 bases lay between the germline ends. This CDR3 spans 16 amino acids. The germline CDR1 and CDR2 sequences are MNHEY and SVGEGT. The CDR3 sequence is CASSSTGLVNTGELFF. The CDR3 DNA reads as TGTGCCAGCAGTTCGACGGGACTGGTAAACACCGGGGAGCTGTTTTTT.

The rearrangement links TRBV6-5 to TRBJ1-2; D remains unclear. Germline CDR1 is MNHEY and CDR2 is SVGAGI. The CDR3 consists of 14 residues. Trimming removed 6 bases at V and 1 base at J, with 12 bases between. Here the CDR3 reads CASSRGFFNYGYTF. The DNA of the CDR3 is TGTGCCAGCAGCCGCGGATTCTTTAACTATGGCTACACCTTC.

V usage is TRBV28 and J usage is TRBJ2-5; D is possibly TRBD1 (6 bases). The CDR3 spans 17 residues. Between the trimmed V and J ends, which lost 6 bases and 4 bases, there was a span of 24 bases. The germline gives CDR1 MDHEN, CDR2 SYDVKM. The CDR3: CASSLPTGHLTRETQYF. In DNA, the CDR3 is TGTGCCAGCAGCCTACCGACGGGACACCTAACACGAGAGACCCAGTACTTC. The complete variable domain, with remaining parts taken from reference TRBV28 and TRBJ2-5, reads DVKVTQSSRYLVKRTGEKVFLECVQDMDHENMFWYRQDPGLGLRLIYFSYDVKMKEKGDIPEGYSVSREKKERFSLILESASTNQTSMYLCASSLPTGHLTRETQYFGPGTRLLVL.

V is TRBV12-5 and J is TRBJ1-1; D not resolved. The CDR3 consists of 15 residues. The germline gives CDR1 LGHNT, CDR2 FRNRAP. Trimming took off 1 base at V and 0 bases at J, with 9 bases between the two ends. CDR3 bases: TGTGCTAGTGGTTTGGGAGGACTCATGAACACTGAAGCTTTCTTT. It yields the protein CASGLGGLMNTEAFF.

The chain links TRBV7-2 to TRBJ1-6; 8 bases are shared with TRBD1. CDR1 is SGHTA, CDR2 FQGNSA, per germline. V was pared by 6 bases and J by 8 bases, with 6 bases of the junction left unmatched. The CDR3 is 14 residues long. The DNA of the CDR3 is TGTGCCAGCAGTCCTCAGGGGGCTTATTCACCCCTCCACTTT. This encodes CASSPQGAYSPLHF.

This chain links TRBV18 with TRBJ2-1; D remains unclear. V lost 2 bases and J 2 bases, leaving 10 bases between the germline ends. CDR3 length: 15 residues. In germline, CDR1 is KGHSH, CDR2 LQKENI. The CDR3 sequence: CASSPRSGAYNEQFF. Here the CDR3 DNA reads TGTGCCAGCTCACCAAGGTCAGGCGCCTACAATGAGCAGTTCTTC.

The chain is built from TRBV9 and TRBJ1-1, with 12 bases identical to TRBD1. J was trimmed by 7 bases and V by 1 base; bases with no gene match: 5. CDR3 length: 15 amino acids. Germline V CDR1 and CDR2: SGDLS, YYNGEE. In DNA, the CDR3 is TGTGCCAGCAGCGTATGGGACAGGGGGCCTTTTGAAGCTTTCTTT. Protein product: CASSVWDRGPFEAFF.

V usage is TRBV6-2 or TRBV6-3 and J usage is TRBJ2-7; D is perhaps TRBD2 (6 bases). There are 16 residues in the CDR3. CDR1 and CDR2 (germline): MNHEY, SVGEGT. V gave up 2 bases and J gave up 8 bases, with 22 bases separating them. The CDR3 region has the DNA TGTGCCAGCAGTTACCCTATACGGGACTTGGGTTCACAGCAGTACTTC. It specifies CASSYPIRDLGSQQYF.

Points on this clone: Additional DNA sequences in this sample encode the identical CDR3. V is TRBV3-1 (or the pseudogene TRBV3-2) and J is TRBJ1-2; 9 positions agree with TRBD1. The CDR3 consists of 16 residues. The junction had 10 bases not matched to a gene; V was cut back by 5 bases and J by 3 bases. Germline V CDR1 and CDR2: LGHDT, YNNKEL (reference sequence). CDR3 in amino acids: CASSSRDRVIDYGYTF. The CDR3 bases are TGTGCCAGCAGCAGCCGGGACAGGGTAATCGACTATGGCTACACCTTC.

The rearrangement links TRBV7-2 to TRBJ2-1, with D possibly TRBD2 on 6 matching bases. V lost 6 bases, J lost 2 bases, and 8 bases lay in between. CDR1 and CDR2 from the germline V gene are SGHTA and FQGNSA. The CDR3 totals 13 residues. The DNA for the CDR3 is TGTGCCAGCAGGGGCGGGACCTACAATGAGCAGTTCTTC. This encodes CASRGGTYNEQFF. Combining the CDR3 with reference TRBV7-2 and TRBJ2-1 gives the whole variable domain GAGVSQSPSNKVTEKGKDVELRCDPISGHTALYWYRQSLGQGLEFLIYFQGNSAPDKSGLPSDRFSAERTGGSVSTLTIQRTQQEDSAVYLCASRGGTYNEQFFGPGTRLTVL.

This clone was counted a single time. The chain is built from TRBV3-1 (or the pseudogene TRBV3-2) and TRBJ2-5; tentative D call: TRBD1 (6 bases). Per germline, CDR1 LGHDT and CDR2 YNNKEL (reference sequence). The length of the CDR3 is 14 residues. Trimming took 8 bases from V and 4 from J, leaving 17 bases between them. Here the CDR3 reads CASSTGSVTETQYF. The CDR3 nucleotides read TGTGCCAGCTCAACAGGGTCGGTTACAGAGACCCAGTACTTC.

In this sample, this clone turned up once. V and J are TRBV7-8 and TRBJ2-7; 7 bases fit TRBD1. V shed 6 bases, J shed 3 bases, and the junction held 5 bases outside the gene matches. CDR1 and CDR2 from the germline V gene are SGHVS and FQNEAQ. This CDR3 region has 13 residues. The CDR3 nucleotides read TGTGCCAGCAGGCTACAGGGGTTCTACGAGCAGTACTTC. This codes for CASRLQGFYEQYF.

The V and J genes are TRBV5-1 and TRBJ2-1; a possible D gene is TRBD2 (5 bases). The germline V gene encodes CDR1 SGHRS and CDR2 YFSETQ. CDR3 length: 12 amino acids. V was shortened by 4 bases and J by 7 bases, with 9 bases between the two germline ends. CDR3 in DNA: TGCGCCAGCAGCGCGGGTTGGAATGAGCAGTTCTTC. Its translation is CASSAGWNEQFF.

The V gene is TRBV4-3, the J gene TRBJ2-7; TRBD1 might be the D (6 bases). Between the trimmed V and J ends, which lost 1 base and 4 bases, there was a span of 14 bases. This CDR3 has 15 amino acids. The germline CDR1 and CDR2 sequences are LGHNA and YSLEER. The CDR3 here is CASSQVWAGEYEQYF. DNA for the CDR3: TGCGCCAGCAGCCAAGTTTGGGCAGGGGAGTACGAGCAGTACTTC.

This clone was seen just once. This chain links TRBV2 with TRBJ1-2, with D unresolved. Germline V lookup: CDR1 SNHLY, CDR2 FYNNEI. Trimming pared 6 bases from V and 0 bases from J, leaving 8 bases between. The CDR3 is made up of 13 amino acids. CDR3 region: CASSARSNYGYTF. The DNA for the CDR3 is TGTGCCAGCAGCGCGAGGTCTAACTATGGCTACACCTTC. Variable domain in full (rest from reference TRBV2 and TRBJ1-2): EPEVTQTPSHQVTQMGQEVILRCVPISNHLYFYWYRQILGQKVEFLVSFYNNEISEKSEIFDDQFSVERPDGSNFTLKIRSTKLEDSAMYFCASSARSNYGYTFGSGTRLTVV.

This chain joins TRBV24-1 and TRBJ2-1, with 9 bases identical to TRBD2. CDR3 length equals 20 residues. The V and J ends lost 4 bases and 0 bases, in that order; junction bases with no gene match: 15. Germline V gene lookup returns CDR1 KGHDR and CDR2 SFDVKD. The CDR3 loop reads CATSDPRPLAGHSSYNEQFF. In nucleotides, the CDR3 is TGTGCCACCAGTGACCCCCGGCCCCTAGCGGGACATAGCTCCTACAATGAGCAGTTCTTC.

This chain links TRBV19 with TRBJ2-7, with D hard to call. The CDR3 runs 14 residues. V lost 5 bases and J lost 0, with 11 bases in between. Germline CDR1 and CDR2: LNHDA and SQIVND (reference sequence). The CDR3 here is CASSLRSFSYEQYF. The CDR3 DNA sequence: TGTGCCAGTAGTCTTAGGAGTTTCTCCTACGAGCAGTACTTC.